This is a list of T cell receptor beta chains from one sample in a study of blood T cell repertoires in COVID-19. Here immunoSEQ multiplex PCR was the method, and the copy in TCRdb shows in-frame clones only, minus some. The sample includes tens of thousands of clones, approximately 86% of them seen just once. The sample taken for sequencing was peripheral blood. These receptors were obtained from an elderly woman with COVID-19, enrolled during active disease. Each CDR3 is given with its conserved first and last residue. The D gene is left open where the match is weak. Where a row states a size, it is once, few, many or the class of an expanded clone; other rows omit it.

D gene | clone size | J gene | V gene | CDR3 DNA | CDR3 protein
- | - | TRBJ2-2 | TRBV19 | TGTGCCAGTAGTTACCGGGACTCCCTGAGGACCGGGGAGCTGTTTTTT | CASSYRDSLRTGELFF
- | - | TRBJ1-2 | TRBV9 | TGTGCCAGCAGCCCCACTACGGGGGGCGGCTATGGCTACACCTTC | CASSPTTGGGYGYTF
TRBD2 | - | TRBJ2-3 | TRBV5-6 | TGTGCCAGCAGCTTGGAGCTAGCGGGGAGCACAGATACGCAGTATTTT | CASSLELAGSTDTQYF
- | once | TRBJ1-6 | TRBV11-2 | TGTGCCAGCAGCTTGTCAGTAAACTCCTATAATTCACCCCTCCACTTT | CASSLSVNSYNSPLHF
- | - | TRBJ1-1 | TRBV6-5 | TGTGCCAGCAGTTACTGGGGCAGCGTGAACACTGAAGCTTTCTTT | CASSYWGSVNTEAFF
TRBD1 | - | TRBJ1-1 | TRBV5-1 | TGCGCCAGCAGCGTAGGAGGGACAGGGAGGAACACTGAAGCTTTCTTT | CASSVGGTGRNTEAFF
TRBD1 | - | TRBJ2-3 | TRBV11-2 | TGTGCCAGCAACAACAGGGGTGGGGCAGATACGCAGTATTTT | CASNNRGGADTQYF
TRBD1 | - | TRBJ2-4 | TRBV7-2 | TGTGCCAGCAGCCCGGCCGGGACAGGGGCTGGGATTCAGTACTTC | CASSPAGTGAGIQYF
- | - | TRBJ1-2 | TRBV15 | TGTGCCACCAGCAGAGAACAGACTAACTATGGCTACACCTTC | CATSREQTNYGYTF
TRBD1 | - | TRBJ1-1 | TRBV19 | TGTGCCAGTAGAGTTAGGGGACAGCCCGACACTGAAGCTTTCTTT | CASRVRGQPDTEAFF
- | - | TRBJ1-1 | TRBV7-9 | TGTGCCAGCACACTTGGCGGGCTAACTGAAGCTTTCTTT | CASTLGGLTEAFF
- | - | TRBJ1-2 | TRBV19 | TGTGCCAGTAGTCCGACAGCTTTTAACTATGGCTACACCTTC | CASSPTAFNYGYTF
TRBD1 | few | TRBJ1-6 | TRBV5-1 | TGCGCCAGTGGGGACAGTTCACGGGGCAATTCACCCCTCCACTTT | CASGDSSRGNSPLHF
TRBD1 | once | TRBJ2-5 | TRBV18 | TGTGCCAGCTCACCCTACGCCCCTGGACAGGGGGAGACCCAGTACTTC | CASSPYAPGQGETQYF
TRBD1 | few | TRBJ2-7 | TRBV5-1 | TGCGCCAGCAGCTTGGCCTTCGGGACAGGGGTGGGGGCCGAGCAGTACTTC | CASSLAFGTGVGAEQYF
TRBD1 | - | TRBJ2-4 | TRBV6-5 | TGTGCCAGCAGCCGGGACAGGGGAACCAAAAACATTCAGTACTTC | CASSRDRGTKNIQYF
- | - | TRBJ2-1 | TRBV5-4 | TGTGCCAGCAGCTCGTACAATGAGCAGTTCTTC | CASSSYNEQFF
- | - | TRBJ2-7 | TRBV30 | TGTGCCTGGAGTGTTGGCATCTCCTACGAGCAGTACTTC | CAWSVGISYEQYF
TRBD1 | - | TRBJ1-1 | TRBV5-1 | TGCGCCAGCAGCTCGATACTGGGACAGGGGACTGAAGCTTTCTTT | CASSSILGQGTEAFF
- | - | TRBJ1-2 | TRBV27 | TGTGCCAGCAGTGCCGGACAGCCGGCTAACTATGGCTACACCTTC | CASSAGQPANYGYTF
- | - | TRBJ1-1 | TRBV5-1 | TGCGCCAGCAGCTATTGGGAAGGGGGAATCGCTGAAGCTTTCTTT | CASSYWEGGIAEAFF
- | - | TRBJ2-2 | TRBV4-1 | TGCGCCAGCAGCCAACTTGAGAGCACCGGGGAGCTGTTTTTT | CASSQLESTGELFF
- | - | TRBJ1-3 | TRBV19 | TGTGCCAGTAGTATTCATGGAAACACCATATATTTT | CASSIHGNTIYF
TRBD1 | - | TRBJ1-3 | TRBV30 | TGTGCCTGGACCCCCGGGACAGGGGGAAACACCATATATTTT | CAWTPGTGGNTIYF
- | few | TRBJ1-1 | TRBV6-5 | TGTGCCAGCAGTTACTCGAGGAACACTGAAGCTTTCTTT | CASSYSRNTEAFF
- | - | TRBJ2-1 | TRBV5-1 | TGCGCCAGCAGCTTGGCGGGGGTCACCTACAATGAGCAGTTCTTC | CASSLAGVTYNEQFF
TRBD2 | - | TRBJ2-3 | TRBV6-5 | TGTGCCAGCGCCCGTGGCAGCGGGGGAACAGATACGCAGTATTTT | CASARGSGGTDTQYF
- | - | TRBJ2-2 | TRBV7-2 | TGTGCCAGCAGCGTACAGGGTGGAGGTATCGGGGAGCTGTTTTTT | CASSVQGGGIGELFF
TRBD1 | - | TRBJ2-7 | TRBV29-1 | TGCAGCGTTGAATTGTACCTCGGACAGGTCTACGAGCAGTACTTC | CSVELYLGQVYEQYF
- | - | TRBJ2-5 | TRBV18 | TGTGCCAGCTCACCAATGAGTGAGACCCAGTACTTC | CASSPMSETQYF
TRBD1 | - | TRBJ1-1 | TRBV3-1/TRBV3-2 | TGTGCCAGCAGCCATTGGGACAGGGGTGAAGCTTTCTTT | CASSHWDRGEAFF
- | - | TRBJ1-1 | TRBV5-1 | TGCGCCAGCCACCTTACAGGGCTGAACACTGAAGCTTTCTTT | CASHLTGLNTEAFF
- | few | TRBJ2-7 | TRBV10-3 | TGTGCCATCAGTGCTCGGAGCTCCTACGAGCAGTACTTC | CAISARSSYEQYF
- | - | TRBJ1-4 | TRBV9 | TGTGCCAGCAGCGTAGATTGGCAGGGGGAAAAACTGTTTTTT | CASSVDWQGEKLFF
- | - | TRBJ1-1 | TRBV3-1/TRBV3-2 | TGTGCCAGCAGCCAAAACCCCGTGACAGGGAACACTGAAGCTTTCTTT | CASSQNPVTGNTEAFF
TRBD1 | - | TRBJ1-1 | TRBV2 | TGTGCCAGCAGTCAAGACAGGGGGAAGAACACTGAAGCTTTCTTT | CASSQDRGKNTEAFF
TRBD2 | few | TRBJ2-1 | TRBV11-2 | TGTGCCAGCAGGTTAGCGGGGGGTAGGAACAATGAGCAGTTCTTC | CASRLAGGRNNEQFF
TRBD1 | - | TRBJ1-2 | TRBV5-6 | TGTGCCAGCAGCTGGGGGACAGGGGGCAACTATGGCTACACCTTC | CASSWGTGGNYGYTF
TRBD1 | - | TRBJ1-1 | TRBV30 | TGTGCCTCTTGGGACAGGTACACTGAAGCTTTCTTT | CASWDRYTEAFF
TRBD1 | - | TRBJ2-1 | TRBV19 | TGTGCCAGTAGCACAGGGGGCAATGAGCAGTTCTTC | CASSTGGNEQFF